The table lists the clone carrying this TCR beta chain with many counts. As yet, its antigen is unknown. TCRdb called the reads again in MiXCR, with one record for every CDR3 protein. The sample lists around 310,000 distinct CDR3 sequences; almost 30% were seen once. J lost 0 bases, V lost 3 bases, and 2 bases had no gene match. The CDR3 extends over 16 amino acids. The sample is drawn from a study of T cell repertoires in cytomegalovirus infection. Findings of the study overall: Identification of carriers of CMV plus the relevant HLA was achieved through cumulative public TCR beta family frequency.

The receptor was derived from a human donor in good health (CMV status not recorded). Some clones in this sample may be carry-over from other donors' samples. The chain couples TRBV12-3 or TRBV12-4 to TRBJ2-3; 11 nucleotides match TRBD2. The source was cultured PBMCs, collected from culture after CMV antigen stimulation. In DNA form, the CDR3 reads TGTGCCAGCAGTTTTAGACTAGCGGGGAGCACAGATACGCAGTATTTT. It is translated as CASSFRLAGSTDTQYF.